Shown below are 15 T cell receptor beta chains from a single sample sequenced in a study of identical twins. From the 5' RACE reads, TCRdb called clonotypes with MiXCR, one entry per CDR3 protein. The sample lists approximately 530,000 distinct CDR3 sequences; about 22% were seen once. The same specimen was also included in a second study, on yellow fever vaccine responses in identical twins.

Sequencing was done on a sample of CD4+ T cells sorted from blood. The receptor set was obtained from a woman under 30 in good health.

This clonotype was seen a handful of times. This chain uses TRBV24-1 with TRBJ2-5, with D possibly matching TRBD2 (5 bases). CDR1 is KGHDR, CDR2 SFDVKD, per germline. The CDR3 is 15 residues long. V shed 7 bases and J shed 0 bases, with 14 bases lying between them. The CDR3 protein is CATSPGRVYQETQYF. CDR3 in DNA: TGTGCCACCAGCCCTGGGCGGGTTTACCAAGAGACCCAGTACTTC.

The CDR3 loop reads CSARTHGNTIYF. CDR3 nucleotides: TGCAGTGCTAGGACACACGGAAACACCATATATTTT. The V call is TRBV20-1, the J call TRBJ1-3; unclear D gene. CDR1 DFQATT and CDR2 SNEGSKA come from the germline V gene (reference sequence). The V and J ends lost 3 bases and 4 bases respectively, with 7 bases between them. The CDR3 is 12 residues long.

V gene TRBV7-1 combines with J gene TRBJ1-1; D is uncertain. TRBV7-1 is designated an ORF whose function remains uncertain. Trimming pared 1 base from V and 2 bases from J, leaving 8 bases between. The CDR3 is 14 residues long. The CDR3 bases are TGTGCCAGCAGCTCAGGGACTCGTAACACTGAAGCTTTCTTT. It translates to CASSSGTRNTEAFF.

This chain connects TRBV12-3 or TRBV12-4 to TRBJ2-5; D is unclear. Trimming cost V 5 bases and J 3 bases, with 10 bases left between them. The CDR3 extends over 13 amino acids. The CDR3 loop is CASSRRTEETQYF. The CDR3 DNA reads as TGTGCCAGCAGTCGAAGGACCGAAGAGACCCAGTACTTC.

In this sample, this clonotype turned up a few times. V and J are TRBV5-6 and TRBJ2-1; 11 bases line up with TRBD1. J gave up 7 bases and V 2 bases, and 11 bases lay outside the gene matches. Germline V lookup: CDR1 SGHDT, CDR2 YYEEEE. There are 17 residues in the CDR3. As DNA, the CDR3 is TGTGCCAGCAGCTTAGGGACAGGGGGATTCCGAGAGAATGAGCAGTTCTTC. Residues: CASSLGTGGFRENEQFF.

J is TRBJ2-2 and V is TRBV18, with 10 bases fitting TRBD2. Germline V gene sequence: CDR1 KGHSH, CDR2 LQKENI. The trim removed 0 bases at V and 6 bases at J, leaving 7 bases unmatched. The CDR3 extends over 17 amino acids. This CDR3 reads CASSPPRSGGASGELFF. CDR3 nucleotides: TGTGCCAGCTCACCACCGCGGAGCGGGGGGGCCTCCGGGGAGCTGTTTTTT.

The sample holds a few counts of this clonotype. J is TRBJ2-5 and V is TRBV5-1; 8 nucleotides agree with TRBD2. Germline V gene data show CDR1 as SGHRS and CDR2 as YFSETQ. The CDR3 length is 15 residues. The J segment lost 3 bases and the V segment lost 2 bases, leaving 6 bases of the junction unmatched. The CDR3 nucleotides read TGCGCCAGCAGCTTAGCGGGAGTACGAGAAGAGACCCAGTACTTC. Translating gives CASSLAGVREETQYF.

This clonotype turned up a few times. The chain links TRBV29-1 to TRBJ2-7; maybe TRBD2 (6 bases). The V end lost 5 bases, the J end lost 3 bases, and 11 bases lay between the germline ends. Germline-derived CDR1 and CDR2 are SQVTM and ANQGSEA. This CDR3 has 12 residues. The CDR3 DNA is TGCAGCGTTTATCGGGAGAACTACGAGCAGTACTTC. Protein sequence: CSVYRENYEQYF.

The rearrangement uses TRBV5-1 and TRBJ2-3; 10 bases agree with TRBD1. The J segment lost 3 bases and the V segment lost 5 bases, leaving 9 bases of the junction unmatched. This CDR3 region has 16 residues. Germline loops: CDR1 SGHRS, CDR2 YFSETQ. The CDR3 sequence: CASRHPGQGTTDTQYF. The DNA for the CDR3 is TGCGCCAGCAGACACCCGGGACAGGGGACTACAGATACGCAGTATTTT.

The chain has TRBV20-1 and TRBJ2-4, with 10 bases matching TRBD1. Germline V CDR1 and CDR2: DFQATT, SNEGSKA (reference sequence). The trim removed 3 bases at V and 0 bases at J, leaving 11 bases unmatched. This CDR3 has 18 residues. Here the CDR3 DNA reads TGCAGTGCTAGCCCGGGACAGGGGATTGTCGTAGCCAAAAACATTCAGTACTTC. Protein sequence: CSASPGQGIVVAKNIQYF.

The count of this clonotype is one. The chain employs TRBV12-3 or TRBV12-4 and TRBJ2-2; 9 bases line up with TRBD2. This CDR3 has 17 amino acids. CDR3 DNA: TGTACCATCAGTATAGGGACTAGCAGACCGAACACCGGGGAGCTGTTTTTT. Translation gives CTISIGTSRPNTGELFF.

This clonotype was found a few times. The chain employs TRBV24-1 and TRBJ2-5; 10 bases are a match to TRBD1. The CDR3 totals 17 residues. Germline trimming cut 2 bases from V and 2 bases from J; bases unmatched to any gene: 7. The germline CDR1 and CDR2 sequences are KGHDR and SFDVKD. The CDR3 nucleotides read TGTGCCACCAGTGATTCAGGGACAGGGGTTACTCAAGAGACCCAGTACTTC. It yields the protein CATSDSGTGVTQETQYF.

This chain uses TRBV28 with TRBJ2-3, with 13 nucleotides matching TRBD2. V dropped 6 bases and J dropped 8; count of bases not matched to a gene: 8. Germline V gives CDR1 MDHEN, CDR2 SYDVKM. This CDR3 has 15 residues. The CDR3 nucleotides are TGTGCCAGCAGCCGCGGGACTAGCGGGGCGGGTACGCAGTATTTT. Encoded protein: CASSRGTSGAGTQYF.

The chain recombines TRBV20-1 with TRBJ1-2; the D is unclear. This CDR3 comprises 14 residues. Trimming removed 5 bases from V and 0 bases from J, with 13 bases in between. Germline assignment: CDR1 DFQATT and CDR2 SNEGSKA (reference sequence). As DNA, the CDR3 is TGCAGTGCTCTAAGGGTGAGAGCTAACTATGGCTACACCTTC. Its translation: CSALRVRANYGYTF.

The sample holds a few counts of this clonotype. The chain recombines TRBV15 with TRBJ2-5; D tentatively fits TRBD1 or TRBD2 (5 bases each). Deletions cut 1 base from V and 1 base from J, with 13 bases between. The CDR3 consists of 16 residues. Looked up from germline, CDR1 is LNHNV and CDR2 is YYDKDF (reference sequence). The CDR3 sequence: CATSRGGVIVQETQYF. DNA of the CDR3: TGTGCCACCAGCAGAGGAGGGGTGATCGTCCAAGAGACCCAGTACTTC.